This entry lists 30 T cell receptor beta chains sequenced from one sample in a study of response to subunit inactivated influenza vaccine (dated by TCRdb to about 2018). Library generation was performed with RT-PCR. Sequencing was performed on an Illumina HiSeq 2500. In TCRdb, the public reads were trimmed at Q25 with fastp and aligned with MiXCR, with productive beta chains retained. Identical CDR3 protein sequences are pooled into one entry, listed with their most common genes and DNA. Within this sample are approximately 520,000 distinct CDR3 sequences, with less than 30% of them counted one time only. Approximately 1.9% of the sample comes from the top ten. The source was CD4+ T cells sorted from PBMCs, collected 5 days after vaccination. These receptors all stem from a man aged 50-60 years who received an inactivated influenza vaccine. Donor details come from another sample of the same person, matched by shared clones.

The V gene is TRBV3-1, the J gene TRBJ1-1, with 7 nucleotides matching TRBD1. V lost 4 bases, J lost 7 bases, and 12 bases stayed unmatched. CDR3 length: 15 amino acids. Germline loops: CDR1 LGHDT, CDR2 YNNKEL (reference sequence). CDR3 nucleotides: TGTGCCAGCAGCCCAGGGGGGGGCGCTAAGGATGAAGCTTTCTTT. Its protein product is CASSPGGGAKDEAFF.

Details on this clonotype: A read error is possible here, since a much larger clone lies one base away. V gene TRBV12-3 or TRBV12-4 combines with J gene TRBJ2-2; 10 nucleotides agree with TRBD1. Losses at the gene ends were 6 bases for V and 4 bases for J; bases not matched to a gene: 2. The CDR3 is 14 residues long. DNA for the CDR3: TGTGCCAGCAGGGGACAGGGGATCACCGGGGAGCTGTTTTTT. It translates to CASRGQGITGELFF.

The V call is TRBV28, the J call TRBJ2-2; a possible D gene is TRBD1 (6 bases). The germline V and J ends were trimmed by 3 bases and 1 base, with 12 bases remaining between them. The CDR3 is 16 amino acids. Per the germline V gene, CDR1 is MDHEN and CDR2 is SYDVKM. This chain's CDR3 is CASSFLLTGNTGELFF. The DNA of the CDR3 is TGTGCCAGCAGTTTCCTCTTGACAGGGAACACCGGGGAGCTGTTTTTT.

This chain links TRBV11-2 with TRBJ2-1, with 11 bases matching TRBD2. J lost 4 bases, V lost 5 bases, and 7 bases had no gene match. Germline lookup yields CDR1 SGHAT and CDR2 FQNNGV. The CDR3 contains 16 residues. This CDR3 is CASSQRLAGIYNEQFF. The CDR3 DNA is TGTGCCAGCAGCCAAAGACTAGCGGGGATATACAATGAGCAGTTCTTC.

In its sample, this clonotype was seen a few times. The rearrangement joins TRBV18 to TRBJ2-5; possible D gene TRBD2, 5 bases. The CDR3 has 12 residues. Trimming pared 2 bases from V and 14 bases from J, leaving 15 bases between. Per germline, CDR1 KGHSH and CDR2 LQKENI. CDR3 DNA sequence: TGTGCCAGCTCACCAGAACAGCGAGGAGGTTACTTC. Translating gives CASSPEQRGGYF.

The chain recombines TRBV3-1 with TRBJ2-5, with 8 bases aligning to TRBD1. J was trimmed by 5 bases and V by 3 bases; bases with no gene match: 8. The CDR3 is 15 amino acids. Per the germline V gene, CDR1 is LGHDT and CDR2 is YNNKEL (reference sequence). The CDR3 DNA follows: TGTGCCAGCAGCCATACCGGACAGGGTTGGGAGACCCAGTACTTC. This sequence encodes CASSHTGQGWETQYF.

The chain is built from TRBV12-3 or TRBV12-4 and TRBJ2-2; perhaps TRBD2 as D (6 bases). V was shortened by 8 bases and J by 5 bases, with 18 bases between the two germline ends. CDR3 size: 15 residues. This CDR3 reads CASVGGFGLTGELFF. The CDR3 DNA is TGTGCCAGCGTCGGAGGGTTTGGGTTAACCGGGGAGCTGTTTTTT.

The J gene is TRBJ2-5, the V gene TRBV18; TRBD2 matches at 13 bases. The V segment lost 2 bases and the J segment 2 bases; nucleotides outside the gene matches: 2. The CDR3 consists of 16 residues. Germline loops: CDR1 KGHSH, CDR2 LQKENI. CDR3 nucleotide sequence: TGTGCCAGCTCACCAGGACTAGCGGGAGAACAAGAGACCCAGTACTTC. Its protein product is CASSPGLAGEQETQYF.

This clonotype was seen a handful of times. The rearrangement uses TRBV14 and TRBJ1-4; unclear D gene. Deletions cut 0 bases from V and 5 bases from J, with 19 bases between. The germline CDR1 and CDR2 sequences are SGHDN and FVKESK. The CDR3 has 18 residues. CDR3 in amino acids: CASSQDGGFPIGNEKLFF. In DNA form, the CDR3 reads TGTGCCAGCAGCCAAGATGGTGGCTTCCCTATCGGAAATGAAAAACTGTTTTTT.

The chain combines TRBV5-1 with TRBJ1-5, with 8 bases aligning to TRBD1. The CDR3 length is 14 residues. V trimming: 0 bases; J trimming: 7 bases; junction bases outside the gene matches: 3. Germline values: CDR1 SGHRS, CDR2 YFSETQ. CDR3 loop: CASSLETGAQPQHF. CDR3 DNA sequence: TGCGCCAGCAGCTTGGAGACAGGGGCCCAGCCCCAGCATTTT. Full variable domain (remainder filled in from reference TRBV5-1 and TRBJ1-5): KAGVTQTPRYLIKTRGQQVTLSCSPISGHRSVSWYQQTPGQGLQFLFEYFSETQRNKGNFPGRFSGRQFSNSRSEMNVSTLELGDSALYLCASSLETGAQPQHFGDGTRLSIL.

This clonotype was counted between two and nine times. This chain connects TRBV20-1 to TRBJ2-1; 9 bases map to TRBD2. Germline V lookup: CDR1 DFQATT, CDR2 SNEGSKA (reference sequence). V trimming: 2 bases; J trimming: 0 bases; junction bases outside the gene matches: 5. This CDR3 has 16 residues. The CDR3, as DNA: TGCAGTGCTAGACAGCTACTAGCGGGCTCCTACAATGAGCAGTTCTTC. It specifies CSARQLLAGSYNEQFF.

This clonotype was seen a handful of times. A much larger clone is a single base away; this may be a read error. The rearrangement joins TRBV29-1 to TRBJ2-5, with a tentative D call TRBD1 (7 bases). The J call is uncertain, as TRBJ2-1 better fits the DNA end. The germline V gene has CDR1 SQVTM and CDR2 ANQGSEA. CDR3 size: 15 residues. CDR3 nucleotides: TGCAGCGTTGCTATTGAGACAGGGCGGGGCGGGACCCAGTTCTTC. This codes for CSVAIETGRGGTQFF.

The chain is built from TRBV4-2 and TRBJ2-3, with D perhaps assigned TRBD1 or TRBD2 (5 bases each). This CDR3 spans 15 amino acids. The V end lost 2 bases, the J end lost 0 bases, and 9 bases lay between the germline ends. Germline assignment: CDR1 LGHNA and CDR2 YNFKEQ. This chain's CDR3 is CASSQNGASTDTQYF. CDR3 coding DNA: TGTGCCAGCAGCCAAAACGGGGCGAGCACAGATACGCAGTATTTT.

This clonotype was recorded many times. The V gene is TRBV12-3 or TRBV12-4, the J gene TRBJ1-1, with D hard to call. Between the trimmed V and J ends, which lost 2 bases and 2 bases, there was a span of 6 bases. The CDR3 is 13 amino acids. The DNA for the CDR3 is TGTGCCAGCAGTTTAACGCGAAACACTGAAGCTTTCTTT. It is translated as CASSLTRNTEAFF.

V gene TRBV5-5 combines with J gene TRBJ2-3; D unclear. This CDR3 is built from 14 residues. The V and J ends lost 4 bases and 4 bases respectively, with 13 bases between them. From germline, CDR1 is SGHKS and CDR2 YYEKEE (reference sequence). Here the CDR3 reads CASSKGRFADTQYF. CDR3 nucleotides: TGTGCCAGCAGCAAGGGCCGGTTTGCAGATACGCAGTATTTT.

CDR3 bases: TGTGCCAGCAGCCTCAACCTCGACCGGACTAGTCCCTACGAGCAGTACTTC. Protein: CASSLNLDRTSPYEQYF. The chain carries TRBV4-2 and TRBJ2-7; 7 bases line up with TRBD2. V lost 4 bases and J lost 2; bases outside the gene matches: 14. Germline lookup yields CDR1 LGHNA and CDR2 YNFKEQ. The CDR3 covers 17 residues.

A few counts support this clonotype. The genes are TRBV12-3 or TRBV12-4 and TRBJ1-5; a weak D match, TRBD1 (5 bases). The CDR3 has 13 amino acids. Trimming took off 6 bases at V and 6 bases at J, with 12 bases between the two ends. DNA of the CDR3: TGTGCCAGCAGCTGGGGCGTTGGTCAGCCCCAGCATTTT. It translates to CASSWGVGQPQHF.

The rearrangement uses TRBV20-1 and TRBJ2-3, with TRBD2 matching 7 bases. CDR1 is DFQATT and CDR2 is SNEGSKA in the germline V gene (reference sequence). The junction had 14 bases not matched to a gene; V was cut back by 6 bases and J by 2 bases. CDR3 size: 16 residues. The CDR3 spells CSAPIYASGNTDTQYF. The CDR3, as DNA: TGCAGTGCCCCTATTTATGCTAGCGGTAACACAGATACGCAGTATTTT.

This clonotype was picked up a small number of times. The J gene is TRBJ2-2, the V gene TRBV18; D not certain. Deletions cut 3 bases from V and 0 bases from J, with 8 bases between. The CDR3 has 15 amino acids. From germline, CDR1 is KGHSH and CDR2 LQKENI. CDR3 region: CASSPTASNTGELFF. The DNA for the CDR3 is TGTGCCAGCTCACCGACTGCCTCGAACACCGGGGAGCTGTTTTTT.

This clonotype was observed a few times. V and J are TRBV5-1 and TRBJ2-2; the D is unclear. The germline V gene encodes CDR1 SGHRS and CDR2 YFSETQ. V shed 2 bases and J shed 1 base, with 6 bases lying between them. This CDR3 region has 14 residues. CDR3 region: CASSLEKNTGELFF. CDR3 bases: TGCGCCAGCAGCTTAGAGAAGAACACCGGGGAGCTGTTTTTT.

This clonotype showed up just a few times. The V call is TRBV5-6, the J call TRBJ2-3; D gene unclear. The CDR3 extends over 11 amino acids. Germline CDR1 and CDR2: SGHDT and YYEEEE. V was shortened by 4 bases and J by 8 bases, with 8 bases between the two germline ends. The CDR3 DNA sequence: TGTGCCAGCAGCAAGACCAGTACGCAGTATTTT. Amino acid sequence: CASSKTSTQYF.

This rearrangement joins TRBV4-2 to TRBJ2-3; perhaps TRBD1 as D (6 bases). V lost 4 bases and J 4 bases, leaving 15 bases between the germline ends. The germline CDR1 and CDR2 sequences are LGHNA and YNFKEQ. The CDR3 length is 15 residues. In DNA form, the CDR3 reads TGTGCCAGCAGCCCCGGCTACAGGGATCCAGATACGCAGTATTTT. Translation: CASSPGYRDPDTQYF.

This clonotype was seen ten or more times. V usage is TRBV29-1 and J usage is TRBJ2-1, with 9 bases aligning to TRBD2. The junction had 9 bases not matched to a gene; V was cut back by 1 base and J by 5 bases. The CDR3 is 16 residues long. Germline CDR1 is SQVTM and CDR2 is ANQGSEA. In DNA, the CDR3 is TGCAGCGTTGAAGGGAATAGCGGGAGTCGAAACAATGAGCAGTTCTTC. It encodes CSVEGNSGSRNNEQFF.

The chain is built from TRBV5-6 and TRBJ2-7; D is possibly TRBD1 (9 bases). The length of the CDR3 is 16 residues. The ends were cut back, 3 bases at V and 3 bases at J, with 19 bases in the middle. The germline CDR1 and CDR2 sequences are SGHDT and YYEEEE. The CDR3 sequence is CASSSGGDRDLYEQYF. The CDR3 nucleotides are TGTGCCAGCAGCTCGGGGGGGGACAGGGATCTCTACGAGCAGTACTTC.

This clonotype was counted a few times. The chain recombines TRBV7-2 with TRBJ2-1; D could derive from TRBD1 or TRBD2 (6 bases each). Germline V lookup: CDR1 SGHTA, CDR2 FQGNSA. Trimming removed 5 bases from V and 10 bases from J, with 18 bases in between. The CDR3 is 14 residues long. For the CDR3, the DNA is TGTGCCAGCAGCCCGGGGGCGGGGCTGAGAGAGCAGTTCTTC. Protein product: CASSPGAGLREQFF.

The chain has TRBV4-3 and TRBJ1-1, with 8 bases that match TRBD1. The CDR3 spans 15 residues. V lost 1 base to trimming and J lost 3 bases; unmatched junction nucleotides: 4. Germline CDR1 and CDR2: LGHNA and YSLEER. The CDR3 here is CASSQVAQGDTEAFF. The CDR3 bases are TGCGCCAGCAGCCAAGTCGCACAGGGGGACACTGAAGCTTTCTTT.

In nucleotides, the CDR3 is TGCAGTGCTAGAATCGCAGGGACAGAAGATTCACCCCTCCACTTT. This codes for CSARIAGTEDSPLHF. J is TRBJ1-6 and V is TRBV20-1; TRBD1 agrees at 7 bases. J gave up 8 bases and V 2 bases, and 9 bases lay outside the gene matches. The CDR3 has 15 residues. CDR1 and CDR2 (germline): DFQATT, SNEGSKA (reference sequence).

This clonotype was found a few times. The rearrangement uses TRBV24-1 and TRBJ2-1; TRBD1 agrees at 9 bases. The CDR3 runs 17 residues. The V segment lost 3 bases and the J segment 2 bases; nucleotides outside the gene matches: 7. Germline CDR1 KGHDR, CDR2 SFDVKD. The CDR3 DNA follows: TGTGCCACCAGTGATGCCCCCGGGACAGGGACCTACAATGAGCAGTTCTTC. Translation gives CATSDAPGTGTYNEQFF.

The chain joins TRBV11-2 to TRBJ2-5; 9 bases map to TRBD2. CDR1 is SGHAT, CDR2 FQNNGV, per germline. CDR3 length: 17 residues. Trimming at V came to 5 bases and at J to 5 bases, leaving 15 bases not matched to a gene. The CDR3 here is CASSAGVAGVVVETQYF. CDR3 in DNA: TGTGCCAGCAGCGCCGGAGTAGCGGGAGTAGTCGTGGAGACCCAGTACTTC.

Written as DNA, the CDR3 is TGTGCCAGCAGTTTAGCGACAGGGGGCAACGCAGATACGCAGTATTTT. Translated: CASSLATGGNADTQYF. This chain links TRBV12-3 or TRBV12-4 with TRBJ2-3; 10 bases line up with TRBD1. The V segment lost 0 bases and the J segment 4 bases; nucleotides outside the gene matches: 4. This CDR3 has 16 residues.